The present entry profiles one TCR beta chain with its context. What it recognizes is unknown. Its ends do not fully match the called genes, so a read error is possible. The data stem from a study of T cell responses to AZD1222 COVID-19 vaccine. Findings and limits, study-wide: The donor cohort was predominantly white British with a female majority, and clonal diversity may have been underestimated.

Germline V gene sequence: CDR1 SEHNR, CDR2 FQNEAQ (reference sequence). The CDR3 is 18 residues long. The table came from immunoSEQ multiplex PCR; TCRdb's copy has only in-frame clones and leaves some out. The sample records roughly 180,000 clones, around 87% being singletons. The source is an adult in good health. The chain combines TRBV7-9 with TRBJ2-5, with 13 positions matching TRBD2. Sequencing used peripheral blood, obtained on day 0 of MenACWY control vaccination. The CDR3 loop reads CASNLTSGRARVGETQYF. In nucleotides, the CDR3 is TGTGCCAGCAACTTAACTAGCGGGAGGGCCAGAGTTGGAGAGACCCAGTACTTC. Looking up the rest from reference TRBV7-9 and TRBJ2-5 gives the full variable domain: DTGVSQNPRHKITKRGQNVTFRCDPISEHNRLYWYRQTLGQGPEFLTYFQNEAQLEKSRLLSDRFSAERPKGSFSTLEIQRTEQGDSAMYLCASNLTSGRARVGETQYFGPGTRLLVL.